This T cell receptor beta chain was sequenced during a study of blood T cell repertoires in COVID-19. At the level of the study: COVID-19 samples collected from the United States, Italy and Spain covered acute and convalescent phases. T cells, B-cell-depleted T cells, or PBMCs supplied cDNA or gDNA.

This clone was seen only once. The V gene end was trimmed by 3 bases and the J gene end by 7 bases; junction bases not matched to a gene: 1. The germline V gene has CDR1 SGHTA and CDR2 FQGTGA. The CDR3 is made up of 14 amino acids. In the original analysis: Reference gene primer amplification gave nucleated cell count estimates. Clones were read by immunoSEQ multiplex PCR, and TCRdb kept only the in-frame ones, dropping some. V and J calls and clone size are copied from that table; D and trimming were computed from the DNA. The sample records roughly 260,000 clones, around nine tenths being singletons.

Input material: peripheral blood. This chain joins TRBV7-3 and TRBJ2-2; 11 positions match TRBD1. This sequence was found in a middle-aged man who had recovered from COVID-19. CDR3 nucleotide sequence: TGTGCCAGCAGCTTCGGGACAGGGGGCGGGGAGCTGTTTTTT. Its translation is CASSFGTGGGELFF.